The rows below give T cell receptor beta chains drawn from one sample of a study of blood T cell repertoires in COVID-19. Profiled with immunoSEQ multiplex PCR; TCRdb holds only in-frame clones, not every one. The sample shows about 220,000 clones, around 84% of them seen only once. Sequencing was done on a sample of peripheral blood. The receptor set was obtained from a woman aged 55-70 years who had recovered from COVID-19. Each CDR3 is given without its conserved first and last residue. Fields, in order: J gene, V gene, CDR3 protein.

>TRBJ2-5|TRBV13
ASSQGLAGGLRETQY
>TRBJ1-2|TRBV4-1
ASSQVQGSYGYT
>TRBJ2-7|TRBV4-3
ASSQGRSSYEQY
>TRBJ2-5|TRBV6-6
ASSPGELAGGWETQY
>TRBJ1-2|TRBV6-5
ASRTRDPVYGYT
>TRBJ2-2|TRBV24-1
ATSDPGTGLSGTGELF
>TRBJ1-1|TRBV5-5
ASSWALNTEAF
>TRBJ1-1|TRBV10-3
AISDVRGTEAF
>TRBJ2-1|TRBV12-5
ASGSPGGGGVSEQF
>TRBJ1-3|TRBV29-1
SGEFTGSSGNTIY
>TRBJ1-5|TRBV7-2
ASSFGPGGQPQH
>TRBJ2-5|TRBV5-4
ASSLATIETQY
>TRBJ1-2|TRBV15
ATRLQGEHGYT
>TRBJ2-2|TRBV11-1
ASSSDRVNTGELF
>TRBJ2-3|TRBV11-2
ASSLAPGHTQY
>TRBJ2-2|TRBV6-9
ASSYPGQNTGELF
>TRBJ1-5|TRBV19
ASSIGDRGYSNQPQH
>TRBJ2-1|TRBV12-3/TRBV12-4
ASSLQALQF
>TRBJ1-1|TRBV27
ASSFLGGWGMNTEAF
>TRBJ2-7|TRBV21-1
ASTLGVAGTSYEQY
>TRBJ1-6|TRBV5-4
ASSPAGIYNSPLH
>TRBJ2-1|TRBV2
ASSSGLYNEQF
>TRBJ1-3|TRBV3-1/TRBV3-2
ASSQPTGTGNTIY
>TRBJ2-7|TRBV5-1
ASSLVASYEQY
>TRBJ1-1|TRBV29-1
SASLNTEAF
>TRBJ2-7|TRBV5-6
ASSLDRRASGYEQY
>TRBJ2-3|TRBV10-3
AINHSGGASDTQY
>TRBJ1-2|TRBV6-5
ASSYSSWGPHYGYT
>TRBJ1-2|TRBV5-8
ASSQTGGGYGYT
>TRBJ1-6|TRBV18
ASSPPGRGSSPLH
>TRBJ2-6|TRBV11-3
ASSRGTPGANVLT